What follows are 5 T cell receptor beta chains derived from one specimen sequenced in a study of T cell responses to AZD1222 COVID-19 vaccine. TCRdb keeps only in-frame clones here, not all; method: immunoSEQ multiplex PCR. The sample contains approximately 140,000 clones, roughly 91% of which appear only once. The material sequenced was peripheral blood, taken on day 0 of AZD1222 vaccination. These receptors were obtained from an adult in good health.

This chain uses TRBV30 with TRBJ1-5; D is perhaps TRBD1 (5 bases). The CDR3 totals 13 residues. V was clipped by 1 base and J by 5 bases, with 9 bases between them. CDR1 is GTSNPN and CDR2 is SVGIG in the germline V gene (reference sequence). Here the CDR3 reads CAWSEDTDQPQHF. In DNA, the CDR3 is TGTGCCTGGAGTGAGGACACCGATCAGCCCCAGCATTTT.

The chain recombines TRBV9 with TRBJ2-1; D gene unclear. The germline V and J ends were trimmed by 2 bases and 0 bases, with 6 bases remaining between them. This CDR3 region has 14 residues. Germline loops: CDR1 SGDLS, CDR2 YYNGEE. The chain's CDR3 is CASSVMSSYNEQFF. DNA for the CDR3: TGTGCCAGCAGCGTTATGAGCTCCTACAATGAGCAGTTCTTC.

The chain joins TRBV1 to TRBJ2-7. TRBV1 is a pseudogene. The CDR3 totals 17 residues. The CDR3 here is CTSSHLCPDNLAYEQYF. The CDR3 DNA is TGCACCAGCAGCCATCTTTGTCCAGACAATTTAGCTTACGAGCAGTACTTC.

The chain joins TRBV7-9 to TRBJ1-2; D remains ambiguous. Germline lookup yields CDR1 SEHNR and CDR2 FQNEAQ (reference sequence). The CDR3 runs to 13 residues. V lost 4 bases and J 4 bases, leaving 10 bases between the germline ends. The CDR3 loop is CASSSETLYGYTF. The CDR3, as DNA: TGTGCCAGCAGCTCCGAGACTCTCTATGGCTACACCTTC.

The chain recombines TRBV25-1 with TRBJ2-7, with D perhaps matching TRBD2 (6 bases). V gave up 2 bases and J gave up 0 bases, with 14 bases separating them. The CDR3 contains 16 residues. Per germline, CDR1 MGHDK and CDR2 SYGVNS. The CDR3 spells CASSEQGLLSSYEQYF. CDR3 DNA sequence: TGTGCCAGCAGTGAACAGGGACTCCTAAGCTCCTACGAGCAGTACTTC.